This T cell receptor beta chain is from a study of response to subunit inactivated influenza vaccine. Trimming left V 4 bases short and J 5 bases short, with 24 bases between. The CDR3 loop spans 18 amino acids. Germline CDR1 is MGHRA and CDR2 is YSYEKL. TCRdb redid the calling of the RT-PCR reads with MiXCR, one entry per CDR3 protein. The sample holds 530,000 or so distinct CDR3 sequences; approximately 12% are singletons and the top ten take approximately 10%. A few counts support this clonotype. No antigen is known for it. Study-level points and caveats: The authors suggested that few new T cells are recruited per seasonal influenza vaccination.

This clonotype was sampled from a man aged 45 to 65 who received an inactivated influenza vaccine. The V call is TRBV4-1, the J call TRBJ1-5, with D tentatively TRBD1 (6 bases). The sequences come from PBMCs from blood, collected on the day of vaccination. The CDR3 loop reads CASSPGEGRTGKDQPQHF. The CDR3 DNA reads TGCGCCAGCAGCCCAGGGGAGGGGCGGACTGGGAAGGATCAGCCCCAGCATTTT.